This TCR beta chain was documented in a study of CD8+ T cells in alopecia areata. Study-level findings and limits: When scalp samples are sequenced, resident alphabeta T cells of normal skin are also captured.

It was cDNA, reverse transcribed from extracted RNA, that served as the sequencing template. This table comes from immunoSEQ multiplex PCR, and its TCRdb copy is limited to in-frame clones, with some not included. This sample has 90,000 to 100,000 clones; over 40% occur once, and the top ten carry around 0.8%. Comments on this clone: Its matching antigen is unknown.

The TCR sequence derives from a human donor with alopecia areata. Sequencing was done on a sample of CD4+ T cells sorted from blood.

The CDR3 reads CASSPTLGLAQEQFF. The CDR3 DNA reads TGCGCCAGCAGCCCCACGCTGGGACTAGCTCAGGAGCAGTTCTTC. This sequence joins TRBV4-3 and TRBJ2-1; 9 nucleotides align to TRBD2. CDR1 LGHNA and CDR2 YSLEER come from the germline V gene. V shed 4 bases, J shed 10 bases, and the junction held 11 bases outside the gene matches. The CDR3 totals 15 residues.